The rows below give T cell receptor beta chains drawn from one sample of a study of identical twins. TCRdb used MiXCR to reprocess the 5' RACE reads, holding one entry per CDR3 protein. The sample consists of 1.5 million to 2 million distinct CDR3 sequences, less than 40% of them appearing once. Sequencing used cord blood. Source of these receptors: a newborn girl in good health. Each CDR3 is given with its conserved first and last residue. Each record gives: D gene, J gene, clone size, V gene, CDR3 protein, CDR3 DNA. D genes are given only for firm matches. The listing skips clone size in some rows; elsewhere it reads once, few, many or a size class.

TRBD1 | TRBJ2-7 | . | TRBV5-6 | CASSLVFGQGAEQYF | TGTGCCAGCAGCTTGGTTTTCGGACAGGGTGCCGAGCAGTACTTC
TRBD2 | TRBJ2-7 | few | TRBV7-2 | CASSLSGVGYEQYF | TGTGCCAGCAGTTTAAGCGGGGTTGGGTACGAGCAGTACTTC
TRBD1 | TRBJ1-1 | once | TRBV6-6 | CASSYRTGQNTEAFF | TGTGCCAGCAGTTACCGGACAGGGCAGAACACTGAAGCTTTCTTT
. | TRBJ2-1 | . | TRBV4-2 | CASSQEATQGWEQFF | TGTGCCAGCAGCCAAGAAGCCACCCAGGGGTGGGAGCAGTTCTTC
TRBD1 | TRBJ2-1 | . | TRBV6-6 | CASSSLTGGRGNEQFF | TGTGCCAGCAGTTCCCTGACAGGGGGCAGGGGCAATGAGCAGTTCTTC
TRBD1 | TRBJ1-3 | once | TRBV20-1 | CSARDDRGGNTIYF | TGCAGTGCTAGAGACGACAGGGGCGGAAACACCATATATTTT
. | TRBJ2-1 | . | TRBV27 | CASSFRTDLDEQFF | TGTGCCAGCAGTTTTCGGACGGACTTAGATGAGCAGTTCTTC
. | TRBJ2-1 | few | TRBV27 | CASSPFRDTYNEQFF | TGTGCCAGCAGTCCGTTCCGGGACACCTACAATGAGCAGTTCTTC
. | TRBJ2-7 | . | TRBV7-2 | CASSLGASGGYEQYF | TGTGCCAGCAGCTTAGGTGCCAGTGGAGGGTACGAGCAGTACTTC
TRBD2 | TRBJ2-1 | few | TRBV4-1 | CASSPRYSGGDNEQFF | TGCGCCAGCAGTCCAAGGTACAGCGGGGGGGACAATGAGCAGTTCTTC
. | TRBJ1-1 | . | TRBV21-1 | CASSPTGGKETNTEAFF | TGTGCCAGCAGCCCGACAGGGGGCAAAGAAACTAACACTGAAGCTTTCTTT
. | TRBJ2-1 | . | TRBV15 | CATSRDRRTLSSYNEQFF | TGTGCCACCAGCAGAGATCGCAGGACCTTGAGCTCCTACAATGAGCAGTTCTTC
TRBD2 | TRBJ2-1 | . | TRBV18 | CASSPTSGSRNEQFF | TGTGCCAGCTCACCAACTAGCGGGAGCAGAAATGAGCAGTTCTTC
TRBD2 | TRBJ2-5 | many | TRBV20-1 | CSAKTSGTQETQYF | TGCAGTGCTAAGACTAGCGGGACACAAGAGACCCAGTACTTC
. | TRBJ2-7 | . | TRBV6-1 | CASSVRGAEQYF | TGTGCCAGCAGTGTCCGAGGAGCCGAGCAGTACTTC
TRBD2 | TRBJ2-1 | . | TRBV20-1 | CSARVTSGSPYNEQFF | TGCAGTGCTAGGGTGACTAGCGGGAGCCCCTACAATGAGCAGTTCTTC
. | TRBJ1-2 | . | TRBV7-6 | CASSLVPRTGKGHYGYTF | TGTGCCAGCAGCTTAGTTCCAAGAACAGGGAAAGGTCACTATGGCTACACCTTC
TRBD2 | TRBJ2-1 | . | TRBV20-1 | CSAPNPGRDNEQFF | TGCAGTGCTCCTAACCCCGGGAGGGACAATGAGCAGTTCTTC
TRBD1 | TRBJ1-2 | . | TRBV20-1 | CSARDREYYGYTF | TGCAGTGCCAGGGACAGGGAATACTATGGCTACACCTTC
. | TRBJ2-6 | few | TRBV2 | CASSELGSGANVLTF | TGTGCCAGCAGTGAACTGGGCTCTGGGGCCAACGTCCTGACTTTC
. | TRBJ2-2 | . | TRBV4-1 | CASSQETAWNTGELFF | TGCGCCAGCAGCCAAGAAACAGCGTGGAACACCGGGGAGCTGTTTTTT
. | TRBJ1-2 | few | TRBV11-2 | CASSFEGVGGYTF | TGTGCCAGCAGCTTCGAAGGAGTTGGTGGCTACACCTTC
TRBD2 | TRBJ2-1 | few | TRBV3-1 | CASSPNRIAGGRSGEQFF | TGTGCCAGCAGCCCGAACCGGATAGCGGGGGGGCGTTCGGGTGAGCAGTTCTTC
. | TRBJ2-5 | . | TRBV5-1 | CASSQKGPGETQYF | TGCGCCAGCAGCCAGAAGGGACCGGGGGAGACCCAGTACTTC
TRBD2 | TRBJ2-3 | . | TRBV7-8 | CASSLATSGVGTDTQYF | TGTGCCAGCAGCCTCGCGACTAGCGGGGTTGGCACAGATACGCAGTATTTT
. | TRBJ1-5 | many | TRBV29-1 | CSVADPDSNQPQHF | TGCAGCGTTGCCGACCCGGACTCCAATCAGCCCCAGCATTTT
. | TRBJ2-7 | many | TRBV6-6 | CASSYATGGYYEQYF | TGTGCCAGCAGTTACGCCACAGGTGGATACTACGAGCAGTACTTC
TRBD2 | TRBJ2-1 | few | TRBV27 | CASRGRSGRAGSYNEQFF | TGTGCCAGCAGGGGGAGGAGCGGGAGGGCCGGATCCTACAATGAGCAGTTCTTC
. | TRBJ2-7 | . | TRBV6-5 | CASSKTTVLYNEQYF | TGTGCCAGCAGTAAAACAACAGTACTGTACAATGAGCAGTACTTC
. | TRBJ2-3 | . | TRBV29-1 | CSVEEGESVDTDTQYF | TGCAGCGTTGAAGAAGGAGAGTCAGTGGACACAGATACGCAGTATTTT
. | TRBJ1-5 | few | TRBV28 | CASSLRTAQHF | TGTGCCAGCAGTTTGAGGACGGCCCAGCATTTT
TRBD2 | TRBJ2-7 | few | TRBV2 | CASGTSGSSSYEQYF | TGTGCCAGCGGGACTAGCGGGAGTTCCTCCTACGAGCAGTACTTC
. | TRBJ2-1 | . | TRBV7-9 | CASSLTRGWGEQFF | TGTGCCAGCAGCTTAACGAGGGGATGGGGTGAGCAGTTCTTC
. | TRBJ2-7 | . | TRBV12-3/TRBV12-4 | CASSLGNRVNEQYF | TGTGCCAGCAGTTTAGGAAACAGGGTAAACGAGCAGTACTTC
TRBD2 | TRBJ2-5 | few | TRBV3-1 | CASSPGTTAAQYF | TGTGCCAGCAGCCCCGGGACTACCGCAGCCCAGTACTTC
. | TRBJ2-1 | . | TRBV6-6 | CASLPRGGEQFF | TGTGCCAGCCTACCTCGAGGGGGGGAGCAGTTCTTC
. | TRBJ1-5 | . | TRBV7-8 | CASSLRGRADDQPQHF | TGTGCCAGCAGCTTAAGAGGGCGGGCGGACGATCAGCCCCAGCATTTT
TRBD1 | TRBJ2-1 | few | TRBV28 | CASSLWGTGHLYNEQFF | TGTGCCAGCAGTTTATGGGGGACAGGGCACCTATACAATGAGCAGTTCTTC
. | TRBJ2-4 | few | TRBV2 | CASSYPGSGAKNIQYF | TGTGCCAGCAGTTACCCGGGCAGTGGAGCCAAAAACATTCAGTACTTC
. | TRBJ1-6 | few | TRBV10-3 | CAISESKGSNSPLHF | TGTGCCATCAGTGAGTCGAAAGGGTCAAACTCACCCCTCCACTTT
. | TRBJ2-7 | . | TRBV10-3 | CAIRPGHSYEQYF | TGTGCCATCAGGCCGGGACACTCCTACGAGCAGTACTTC
TRBD2 | TRBJ2-3 | few | TRBV9 | CASSVTSGGPTRQYF | TGTGCCAGCAGCGTAACTAGCGGGGGGCCGACCCGGCAGTATTTT
. | TRBJ1-4 | . | TRBV14 | CASSQDVGAKLFF | TGTGCCAGCAGCCAAGATGTGGGGGCAAAACTGTTTTTT
. | TRBJ2-7 | . | TRBV20-1 | CSARASTLYEQYF | TGCAGTGCTAGAGCTTCGACACTCTACGAGCAGTACTTC
. | TRBJ2-5 | . | TRBV5-1 | CASSLRPDEQYF | TGCGCCAGCAGCTTAAGACCGGATGAGCAGTACTTC